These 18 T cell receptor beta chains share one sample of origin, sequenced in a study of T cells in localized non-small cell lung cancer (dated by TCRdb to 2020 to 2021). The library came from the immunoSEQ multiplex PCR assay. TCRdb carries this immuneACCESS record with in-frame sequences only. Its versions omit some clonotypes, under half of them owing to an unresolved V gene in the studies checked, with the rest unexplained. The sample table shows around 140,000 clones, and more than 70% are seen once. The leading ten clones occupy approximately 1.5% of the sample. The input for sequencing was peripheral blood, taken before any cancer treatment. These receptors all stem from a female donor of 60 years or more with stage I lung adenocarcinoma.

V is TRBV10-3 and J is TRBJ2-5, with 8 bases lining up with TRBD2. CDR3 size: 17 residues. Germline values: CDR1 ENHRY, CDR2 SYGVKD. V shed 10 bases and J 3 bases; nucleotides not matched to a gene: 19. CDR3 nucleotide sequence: TGTGCCACGGGGGGGGGTTCCAGCGGGCCCCCGGAAGAGACCCAGTACTTC. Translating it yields CATGGGSSGPPEETQYF.

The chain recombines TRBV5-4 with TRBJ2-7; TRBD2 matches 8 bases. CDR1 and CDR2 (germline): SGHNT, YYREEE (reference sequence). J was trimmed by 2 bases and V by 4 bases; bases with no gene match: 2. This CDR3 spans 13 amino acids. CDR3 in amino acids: CASSGTSPYEQYF. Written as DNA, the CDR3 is TGTGCCAGCAGCGGGACTAGTCCCTACGAGCAGTACTTC. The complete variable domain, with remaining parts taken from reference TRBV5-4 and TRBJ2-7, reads ETGVTQSPTHLIKTRGQQVTLRCSSQSGHNTVSWYQQALGQGPQFIFQYYREEENGRGNFPPRFSGLQFPNYSSELNVNALELDDSALYLCASSGTSPYEQYFGPGTRLTVT.

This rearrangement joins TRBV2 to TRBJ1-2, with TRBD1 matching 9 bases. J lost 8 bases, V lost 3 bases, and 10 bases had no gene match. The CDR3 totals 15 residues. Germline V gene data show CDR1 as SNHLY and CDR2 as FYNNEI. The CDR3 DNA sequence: TGTGCCAGCAGTGAGAGACAGGGACAGGGAAGCGGCTACACCTTC. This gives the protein CASSERQGQGSGYTF.

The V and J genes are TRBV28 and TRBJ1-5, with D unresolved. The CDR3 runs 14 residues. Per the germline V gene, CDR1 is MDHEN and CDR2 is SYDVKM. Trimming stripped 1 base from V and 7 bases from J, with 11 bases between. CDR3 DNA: TGTGCCAGCAGTTTATTAGGCCCCGCGCAGCCCCAGCATTTT. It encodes CASSLLGPAQPQHF.

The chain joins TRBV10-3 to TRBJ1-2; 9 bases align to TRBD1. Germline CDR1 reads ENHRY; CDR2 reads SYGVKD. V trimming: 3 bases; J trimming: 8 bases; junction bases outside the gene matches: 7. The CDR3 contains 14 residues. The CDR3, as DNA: TGTGCCATCAGTGATTATACAGGGGGCAGCGGCTACACCTTC. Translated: CAISDYTGGSGYTF.

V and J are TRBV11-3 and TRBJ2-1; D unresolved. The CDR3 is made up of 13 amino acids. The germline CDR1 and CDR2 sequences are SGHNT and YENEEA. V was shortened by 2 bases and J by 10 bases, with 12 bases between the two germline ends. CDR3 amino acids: CASSLFISTEQFF. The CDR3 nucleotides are TGTGCCAGCAGCTTATTTATCTCCACGGAGCAGTTCTTC.

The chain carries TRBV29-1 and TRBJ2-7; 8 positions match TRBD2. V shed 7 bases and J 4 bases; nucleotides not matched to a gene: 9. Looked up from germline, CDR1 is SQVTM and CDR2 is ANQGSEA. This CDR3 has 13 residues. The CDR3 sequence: CSAVSGRGYEQYF. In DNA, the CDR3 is TGCAGCGCCGTAAGCGGGAGAGGGTACGAGCAGTACTTC.

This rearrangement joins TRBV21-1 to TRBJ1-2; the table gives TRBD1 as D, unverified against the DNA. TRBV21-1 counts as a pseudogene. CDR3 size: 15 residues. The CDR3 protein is CASSKLRGRGYGYTF. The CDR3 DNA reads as TGTGCCAGCAGCAAACTCAGGGGGCGAGGCTATGGCTACACCTTC.

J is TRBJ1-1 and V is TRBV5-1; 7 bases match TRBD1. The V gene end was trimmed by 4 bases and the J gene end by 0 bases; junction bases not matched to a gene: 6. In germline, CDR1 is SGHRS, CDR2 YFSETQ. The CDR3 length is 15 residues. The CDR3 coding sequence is TGCGCCAGCAGCCCCGACAGGGCTTTGAACACTGAAGCTTTCTTT. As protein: CASSPDRALNTEAFF.

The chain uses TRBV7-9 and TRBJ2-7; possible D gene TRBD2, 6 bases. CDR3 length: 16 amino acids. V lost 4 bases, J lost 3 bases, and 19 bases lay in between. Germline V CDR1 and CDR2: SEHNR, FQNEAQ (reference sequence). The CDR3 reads CASSSLLGGDIYEQYF. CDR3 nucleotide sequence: TGTGCCAGCAGCTCACTCTTGGGGGGTGACATCTACGAGCAGTACTTC. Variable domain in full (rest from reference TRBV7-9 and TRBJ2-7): DTGVSQNPRHKITKRGQNVTFRCDPISEHNRLYWYRQTLGQGPEFLTYFQNEAQLEKSRLLSDRFSAERPKGSFSTLEIQRTEQGDSAMYLCASSSLLGGDIYEQYFGPGTRLTVT.

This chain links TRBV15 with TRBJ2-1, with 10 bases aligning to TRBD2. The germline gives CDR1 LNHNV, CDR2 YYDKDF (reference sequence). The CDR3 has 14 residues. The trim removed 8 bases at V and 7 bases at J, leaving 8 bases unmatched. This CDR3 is CATLSGRARNEQFF. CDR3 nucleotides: TGTGCCACCCTCAGCGGGAGGGCCAGGAATGAGCAGTTCTTC.

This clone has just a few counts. The CDR3 DNA reads as TGTGCCAGCATCACTACTAGCGGGAGGGACTCCTACAATGAGCAGTTCTTC. Translation: CASITTSGRDSYNEQFF. J is TRBJ2-1 and V is TRBV28; 13 nucleotides align to TRBD2. The CDR3 runs 17 residues. V lost 7 bases, J lost 0 bases, and 6 bases stayed unmatched. The germline gives CDR1 MDHEN, CDR2 SYDVKM.

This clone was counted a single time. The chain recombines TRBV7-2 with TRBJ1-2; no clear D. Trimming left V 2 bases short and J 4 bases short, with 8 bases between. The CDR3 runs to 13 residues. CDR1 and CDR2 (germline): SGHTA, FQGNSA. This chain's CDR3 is CASSLRGSYGYTF. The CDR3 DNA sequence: TGTGCCAGCAGCTTAAGAGGTTCCTATGGCTACACCTTC. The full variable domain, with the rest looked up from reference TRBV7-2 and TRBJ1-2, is GAGVSQSPSNKVTEKGKDVELRCDPISGHTALYWYRQSLGQGLEFLIYFQGNSAPDKSGLPSDRFSAERTGGSVSTLTIQRTQQEDSAVYLCASSLRGSYGYTFGSGTRLTVV.

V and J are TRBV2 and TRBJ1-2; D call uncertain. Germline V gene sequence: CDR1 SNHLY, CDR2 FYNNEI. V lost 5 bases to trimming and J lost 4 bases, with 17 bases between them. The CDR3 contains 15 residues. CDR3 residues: CASSNPYDKPYGYTF. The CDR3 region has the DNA TGTGCCAGCAGTAACCCTTACGACAAACCCTATGGCTACACCTTC.

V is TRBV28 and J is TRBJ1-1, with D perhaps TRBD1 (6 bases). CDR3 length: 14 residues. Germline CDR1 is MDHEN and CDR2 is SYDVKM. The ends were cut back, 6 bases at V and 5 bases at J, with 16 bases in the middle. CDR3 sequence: CASSTGISRTEAFF. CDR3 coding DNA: TGTGCCAGCAGCACAGGGATAAGTCGGACTGAAGCTTTCTTT.

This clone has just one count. The CDR3 protein is CASRWSGATDTQYF. The CDR3 nucleotides are TGTGCCAGCCGCTGGAGCGGCGCCACAGATACGCAGTATTTT. This rearrangement joins TRBV25-1 to TRBJ2-3, with D maybe TRBD2 (5 bases). CDR1 is MGHDK and CDR2 is SYGVNS in the germline V gene. The V gene lost 8 bases and the J gene lost 2 bases, with 14 bases spanning the gap. The CDR3 has 14 residues.

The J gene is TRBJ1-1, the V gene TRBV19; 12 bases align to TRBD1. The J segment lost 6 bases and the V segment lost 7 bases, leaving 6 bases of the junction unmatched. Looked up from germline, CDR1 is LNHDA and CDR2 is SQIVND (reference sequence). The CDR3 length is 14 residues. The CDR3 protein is CASNLGQGAAEAFF. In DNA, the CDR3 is TGTGCCAGTAACCTGGGACAGGGGGCGGCTGAAGCTTTCTTT.

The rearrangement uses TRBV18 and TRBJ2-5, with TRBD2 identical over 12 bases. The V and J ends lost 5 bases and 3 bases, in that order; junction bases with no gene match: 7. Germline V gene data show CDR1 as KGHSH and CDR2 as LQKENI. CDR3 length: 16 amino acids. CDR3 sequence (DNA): TGTGCCAGCTCATTCAGACTAGCGGGAGTTAAAGAGACCCAGTACTTC. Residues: CASSFRLAGVKETQYF.